A single TCR beta chain is shown here with its context. The antigen remains unidentified. These data are taken from a study of cytomegalovirus exposure and HLA in healthy donors. Findings and limits, study-wide: Reported results showed that the classifier diagnosed cytomegalovirus status with high specificity and sensitivity.

Primers: 60 Vbeta forward and 13 Jbeta reverse. Produced via immunoSEQ multiplex PCR; TCRdb's table is partial and in-frame only. The sample records fewer than 120,000 clones, 65% to 85% being singletons. The V segment lost 0 bases and the J segment 2 bases; nucleotides outside the gene matches: 5. Germline V gene sequence: CDR1 SGDLS, CDR2 YYNGEE. The CDR3 is 15 amino acids. This chain links TRBV9 with TRBJ2-7; the match to TRBD1 covers 7 bases. The sample was PBMCs. The sequence was collected from a man aged 30 to 45 in good health and CMV-seropositive. The CDR3 DNA follows: TGTGCCAGCAGCGTAGATGGGACAGCCACCTACGAGCAGTACTTC. This gives the protein CASSVDGTATYEQYF.